Judged by abundance, the clone carrying this TCR beta chain is medium-sized. The data belong to a study of spatial heterogeneity in lung cancer. Study details: There were, on average, more than 9.5 raw-read appearances for each unique TCR and UMI combination.

One entry per CDR3 protein results from TCRdb running MiXCR on the 5' RACE reads. This table has roughly 6,200 distinct CDR3 sequences, about 20% appearing once. Trimming removed 1 base from V and 0 bases from J, with 22 bases in between. This CDR3 has 18 amino acids. The V gene's germline CDR1 is DFQATT and CDR2 SNEGSKA (reference sequence). The time point is: sample taken at primary tumor resection. Sequencing was performed on whole RNA extracted from tumor and nontumor lung tissue, or from frozen PBMC, and the material was left unsorted. This sequence joins TRBV20-1 and TRBJ2-7, with D possibly matching TRBD2 (5 bases). The sequencing here drew on normal lung tissue next to the tumor, taken at surgery. The receptor was derived from a male donor with early-stage non-small cell lung cancer. The CDR3 DNA follows: TGCAGTGCTAGAGGCGAACCGGGAAACCTTATGAGCTCCTACGAGCAGTACTTC. Its translation is CSARGEPGNLMSSYEQYF.